This T cell receptor (beta chain) stems from a study of T cell responses to AZD1222 COVID-19 vaccine. V was clipped by 6 bases and J by 2 bases; unmatched bases: 7. The germline V gene encodes CDR1 SQVTM and CDR2 ANQGSEA. CDR3 length equals 16 residues. Sequencing was performed with immunoSEQ multiplex PCR; in TCRdb, only in-frame clones are kept and a portion is missing. The sample has about 100,000 clones; 80% to 95% are singletons. Findings of the study overall: The study identified only a handful of AZD1222 recipients as seropositive at baseline.

Concerning this clone itself: Its antigen is unknown.

The clonotype comes from an adult in good health. Sequenced here: peripheral blood, sampled on day 0 of AZD1222 vaccination. V is TRBV29-1 and J is TRBJ2-6, with 10 nucleotides matching TRBD1. CDR3 in DNA: TGCAGCGTCCGGGACAGGGGTATACCTGGGGCCAACGTCCTGACTTTC. Its translation is CSVRDRGIPGANVLTF.